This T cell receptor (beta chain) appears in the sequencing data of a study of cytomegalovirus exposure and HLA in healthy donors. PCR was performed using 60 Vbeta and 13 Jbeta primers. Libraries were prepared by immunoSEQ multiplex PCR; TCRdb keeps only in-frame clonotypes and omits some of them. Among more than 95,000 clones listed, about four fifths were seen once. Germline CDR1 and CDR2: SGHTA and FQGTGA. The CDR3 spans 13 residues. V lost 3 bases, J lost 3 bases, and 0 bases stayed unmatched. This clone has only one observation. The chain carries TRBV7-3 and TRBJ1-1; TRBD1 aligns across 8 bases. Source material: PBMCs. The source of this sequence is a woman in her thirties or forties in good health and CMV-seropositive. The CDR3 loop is CASSLTGDTEAFF. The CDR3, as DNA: TGTGCCAGCAGCTTGACAGGGGACACTGAAGCTTTCTTT.